The 17 T cell receptor beta chains presented below share a single source sample, sequenced in a study of shared clonotypes between healthy human individuals. Data came from immunoSEQ multiplex PCR; TCRdb stores just in-frame clones and leaves some out. The sample lists about 300,000 clones, roughly 70% occurring once. Sequencing used memory CD4+ T cells sorted from blood. Subset reported: CD45RA-negative fraction. These receptors were collected from a man younger than 45 in good health.

The chain combines TRBV6-1 with TRBJ2-3, with 12 nucleotides matching TRBD2. There are 16 residues in the CDR3. Germline V gene sequence: CDR1 MNHNS, CDR2 SASEGT. V lost 1 base and J lost 5; bases outside the gene matches: 4. This chain's CDR3 is CASSEGLAGGQDTQYF. DNA for the CDR3: TGTGCCAGCAGTGAAGGGCTAGCGGGAGGGCAAGATACGCAGTATTTT.

The chain employs TRBV5-4 and TRBJ1-1, with 7 positions matching TRBD1. V shed 0 bases and J 6 bases; nucleotides not matched to a gene: 8. The germline V gene encodes CDR1 SGHNT and CDR2 YYREEE (reference sequence). The length of the CDR3 is 15 residues. In nucleotides, the CDR3 is TGTGCCAGCAGCTTGGTTGGGAGGGGGCAGTCTGAAGCTTTCTTT. Translated, it gives CASSLVGRGQSEAFF.

The CDR3 DNA sequence: TGTGCCAGCAGCTTTGGCAGCAACACAGATACGCAGTATTTT. This translates into CASSFGSNTDTQYF. The J gene is TRBJ2-3, the V gene TRBV7-3; no clear D gene. Trimming took 3 bases from V and 2 from J, leaving 9 bases between them. The CDR3 runs to 14 residues. Germline values: CDR1 SGHTA, CDR2 FQGTGA.

This chain connects TRBV15 to TRBJ2-1; 10 bases line up with TRBD2. Germline V lookup: CDR1 LNHNV, CDR2 YYDKDF (reference sequence). V dropped 0 bases and J dropped 10; count of bases not matched to a gene: 9. The CDR3 covers 16 residues. CDR3 in amino acids: CATSREGLAGVGEQFF. In nucleotides, the CDR3 is TGTGCCACCAGCAGAGAAGGCCTAGCGGGAGTCGGCGAGCAGTTCTTC.

A note on this clone: A read error may account for a junction end that differs from germline. Other DNA sequences within the sample encode an identical CDR3. The chain uses TRBV7-7 and TRBJ2-7; 10 nucleotides match TRBD1. Germline CDR1 is SSHAT and CDR2 is FNYEAQ (reference sequence). The CDR3 totals 14 residues. The CDR3 nucleotides read TGTGCTAGCAGCCTCGGACAGGGGGGCTACGAGCAGTACTTC. Protein: CASSLGQGGYEQYF.

V gene TRBV5-6 combines with J gene TRBJ2-7, with D hard to call. Trimming removed 1 base at V and 3 bases at J, with 14 bases between. Germline V gives CDR1 SGHDT, CDR2 YYEEEE. This CDR3 contains 15 residues. Here the CDR3 DNA reads TGTGCCAGCAGCTTGTTTTACACACTGGGCTACGAGCAGTACTTC. Protein: CASSLFYTLGYEQYF.

The CDR3 DNA reads as TGTGCCAGCAGCTTTTCCCAGGGCCGTACAGATACGCAGTATTTT. Residues: CASSFSQGRTDTQYF. V is TRBV7-6 and J is TRBJ2-3; D perhaps matches TRBD1 (5 bases). The CDR3 is 15 residues long. Trimming cost V 3 bases and J 3 bases, with 13 bases left between them. CDR1 is SGHVS, CDR2 FNYEAQ, per germline.

V gene TRBV7-9 combines with J gene TRBJ1-1, with D perhaps matching TRBD1 (5 bases). This CDR3 comprises 14 residues. The V end lost 0 bases, the J end lost 4 bases, and 9 bases lay between the germline ends. The germline V gene has CDR1 SEHNR and CDR2 FQNEAQ (reference sequence). The CDR3: CASSLAGRGTEAFF. DNA for the CDR3: TGTGCCAGCAGCTTAGCGGGACGGGGCACTGAAGCTTTCTTT.

The chain employs TRBV6-5 and TRBJ2-2; a possible D gene is TRBD1 (5 bases). Germline CDR1 and CDR2: MNHEY and SVGAGI. The CDR3 extends over 16 amino acids. V was pared by 2 bases and J by 6 bases, with 16 bases between. The CDR3 protein is CASSYGRVVSPGELFF. DNA for the CDR3: TGTGCCAGCAGTTACGGCAGGGTGGTATCACCCGGGGAGCTGTTTTTT.

The chain employs TRBV18 and TRBJ2-3; no definite D call. Germline V gene lookup returns CDR1 KGHSH and CDR2 LQKENI. Trimming left V 5 bases short and J 2 bases short, with 2 bases between. There are 11 residues in the CDR3. The CDR3 here is CASSVTDTQYF. CDR3 DNA: TGTGCCAGCTCAGTCACAGATACGCAGTATTTT.

The table lists this clone with a count of one. The chain uses TRBV11-3 and TRBJ2-3, with 8 bases lining up with TRBD1. The CDR3 consists of 15 residues. Germline CDR1 SGHNT, CDR2 YENEEA. V was clipped by 5 bases and J by 0 bases; unmatched bases: 4. The CDR3 nucleotides are TGTGCCAGCAGCCTTACAGGGGGAAGCACAGATACGCAGTATTTT. Translation gives CASSLTGGSTDTQYF.

This clone was counted once. This chain joins TRBV29-1 and TRBJ2-5, with TRBD1 as a possible D gene (6 bases). The ends were cut back, 6 bases at V and 4 bases at J, with 15 bases in the middle. The CDR3 runs 13 residues. Germline V CDR1 and CDR2: SQVTM, ANQGSEA. The CDR3 reads CSVRPQGRETQYF. As DNA, the CDR3 is TGCAGCGTACGCCCGCAGGGGCGAGAGACCCAGTACTTC.

In regard to this clone: The sample carries other DNA sequences with the same CDR3. This sequence joins TRBV11-3 and TRBJ2-1; no firm D call. From germline, CDR1 is SGHNT and CDR2 YENEEA. This CDR3 is built from 12 residues. V lost 5 bases and J lost 4, with 6 bases in between. In DNA, the CDR3 is TGTGCCAGCAGCCATACATACAATGAGCAGTTCTTC. Its protein product is CASSHTYNEQFF.

The chain joins TRBV18 to TRBJ2-7; tentative D call: TRBD1 (5 bases). This CDR3 has 13 residues. The germline V gene encodes CDR1 KGHSH and CDR2 LQKENI. V lost 5 bases and J 6 bases, leaving 14 bases between the germline ends. CDR3 residues: CASSEDSSREQYF. The CDR3 DNA is TGTGCCAGCTCAGAAGACAGTTCTCGCGAGCAGTACTTC.

The J gene is TRBJ2-1, the V gene TRBV28; 8 bases map to TRBD1. The germline V gene has CDR1 MDHEN and CDR2 SYDVKM. This CDR3 has 17 amino acids. The J segment lost 7 bases and the V segment lost 4 bases, leaving 15 bases of the junction unmatched. The CDR3 coding sequence is TGTGCCAGCAGTTCTAGAGGGTCAGGGGGCGCGATGAATGAGCAGTTCTTC. This gives the protein CASSSRGSGGAMNEQFF.

The sample holds a few counts of this clone. The V gene is TRBV7-9, the J gene TRBJ1-1, with D tentatively TRBD1 (6 bases). The CDR3 length is 15 residues. The V gene's germline CDR1 is SEHNR and CDR2 FQNEAQ (reference sequence). V was cut by 4 bases and J by 4 bases, with 16 bases left in between. The CDR3 reads CASSSLRGGRTEAFF. CDR3 coding DNA: TGTGCCAGCAGCTCTCTCAGGGGCGGACGCACTGAAGCTTTCTTT. Combining the CDR3 with reference TRBV7-9 and TRBJ1-1 gives the whole variable domain DTGVSQNPRHKITKRGQNVTFRCDPISEHNRLYWYRQTLGQGPEFLTYFQNEAQLEKSRLLSDRFSAERPKGSFSTLEIQRTEQGDSAMYLCASSSLRGGRTEAFFGQGTRLTVV.

The chain uses TRBV5-1 and TRBJ2-5, with 7 bases identical to TRBD1. The CDR3 consists of 13 residues. Germline V gene lookup returns CDR1 SGHRS and CDR2 YFSETQ. The ends lost 3 bases at V and 5 bases at J; junction bases unmatched: 4. The CDR3 loop is CASSSGQRETQYF. The CDR3 coding sequence is TGCGCCAGCAGCTCGGGACAGAGGGAGACCCAGTACTTC.